The clone carrying this TCR beta chain showed up just once. Antigen unknown. This entry is derived from a study of CD8+CD57+ T cells in acquired aplastic anemia. At the level of the study: The DNA of sorted CD4+ and CD8+ cells averaged 3.2 ug.

The template for TCR beta VDJ and CDR3 sequence profiling was genomic DNA. TCRdb called the reads again in MiXCR, with one record for every CDR3 protein. The data contain about 200,000 distinct CDR3 sequences, around 32% of them singletons. V lost 3 bases to trimming and J lost 5 bases; unmatched junction nucleotides: 6. Per the germline V gene, CDR1 is SQVTM and CDR2 is ANQGSEA. The CDR3 is made up of 13 amino acids. Study-level results: In common between the patients and the controls were around 29 CD8+ CDR3 sequences. Patient and control CD8+ Simpson's diversity was not significantly different.

The chain links TRBV29-1 to TRBJ2-5, with 7 bases that match TRBD1. The sample taken for sequencing was sorted CD4+, CD8+, or CD8+CD57+ T cells (not recorded which) from PBMCs. The sequence was obtained from a human donor in good health, serving as a control. CDR3 sequence: CSVDKQGWETQYF. The CDR3 coding sequence is TGCAGCGTTGACAAACAGGGGTGGGAGACCCAGTACTTC.